These 27 T cell receptor beta chains originate from one sample sequenced in a study of shared clonotypes between healthy human individuals. The method was immunoSEQ multiplex PCR; TCRdb's version includes in-frame clones alone and lacks a portion of them. The sample comprises 600,000 to 750,000 clones, 72% of which are singletons, and approximately 1.8% rests with the top ten. Material: memory CD4+ T cells sorted from blood. Subset of the sample: CD45RA-negative fraction. The receptors originated from a woman aged 30 to 39 in good health.

This chain joins TRBV7-2 and TRBJ2-1; 10 bases are a match to TRBD2. The CDR3 runs 15 residues. In germline, CDR1 is SGHTA, CDR2 FQGNSA. V shed 3 bases, J shed 9 bases, and the junction held 8 bases outside the gene matches. CDR3 nucleotide sequence: TGTGCCAGCAGCTTCGGACTAGCGGTGCCGGGTGAGCAGTTCTTC. It specifies CASSFGLAVPGEQFF.

The chain uses TRBV5-1 and TRBJ2-5, with 7 nucleotides matching TRBD2. CDR3 length: 15 amino acids. CDR1 and CDR2 (germline): SGHRS, YFSETQ. V shed 3 bases and J 3 bases; nucleotides not matched to a gene: 8. For the CDR3, the DNA is TGCGCCAGCAGCTCCAGCGGGGAAGGAGAAGAGACCCAGTACTTC. As protein: CASSSSGEGEETQYF.

This clone was seen ten or more times. The chain recombines TRBV6-5 with TRBJ2-7; a possible D gene is TRBD1 (6 bases). V lost 6 bases and J 3 bases, leaving 18 bases between the germline ends. Germline V gene data show CDR1 as MNHEY and CDR2 as SVGAGI. This CDR3 comprises 15 residues. The CDR3 protein is CASRTTKGDRYEQYF. DNA of the CDR3: TGTGCCAGCAGAACCACGAAGGGGGACCGCTACGAGCAGTACTTC.

V and J are TRBV28 and TRBJ1-3, with D unclear. The CDR3 loop spans 15 amino acids. CDR1 is MDHEN and CDR2 is SYDVKM in the germline V gene. The germline V and J ends were trimmed by 3 bases and 4 bases, with 13 bases remaining between them. Here the CDR3 DNA reads TGTGCCAGCAGTTTCCCGGCTGAACAGGGAAACACCATATATTTT. Protein product: CASSFPAEQGNTIYF.

The genes are TRBV5-1 and TRBJ2-7, with TRBD2 matching over 11 bases. The germline V gene encodes CDR1 SGHRS and CDR2 YFSETQ. The J segment lost 2 bases and the V segment lost 4 bases, leaving 8 bases of the junction unmatched. This CDR3 comprises 16 residues. CDR3 loop: CASSPQGTSGTYEQYF. CDR3 nucleotides: TGCGCCAGCAGCCCCCAAGGGACTAGCGGAACCTACGAGCAGTACTTC.

The chain recombines TRBV28 with TRBJ2-7, with unresolved D. Germline CDR1 MDHEN, CDR2 SYDVKM. The CDR3 has 15 residues. V dropped 2 bases and J dropped 2 bases, with 13 bases sitting between them. CDR3 protein: CASSLMRYTAYEQYF. The CDR3 coding sequence is TGTGCCAGCAGTTTAATGCGGTACACTGCCTACGAGCAGTACTTC.

The J gene is TRBJ2-3, the V gene TRBV6-1; 9 positions agree with TRBD1. This CDR3 spans 15 amino acids. CDR1 and CDR2 (germline): MNHNS, SASEGT. Trimming removed 9 bases from V and 3 bases from J; junction bases left unmatched: 10. The CDR3 nucleotides read TGTGCCAGTAAACCGGGACAGGGAGAGACAGATACGCAGTATTTT. This translates into CASKPGQGETDTQYF.

In this sample, this clone turned up many times. The junction departs from the called germline gene at one end, perhaps through a read error. The chain joins TRBV10-1 to TRBJ2-7, with TRBD1 identical over 9 bases. Germline CDR1 reads WNHNN; CDR2 reads SYGVQD (reference sequence). CDR3 length equals 13 residues. The CDR3 loop reads CATSPRDRAEQYF. The CDR3 DNA reads TGCGCCACCAGTCCTCGGGACAGGGCCGAGCAGTACTTC.

The gene calls are TRBV29-1 and TRBJ1-1; D is uncertain. Germline V lookup: CDR1 SQVTM, CDR2 ANQGSEA. This CDR3 has 12 residues. V lost 1 base and J 0 bases, leaving 3 bases between the germline ends. The CDR3 sequence: CSVEAVNTEAFF. DNA of the CDR3: TGCAGCGTTGAAGCAGTGAACACTGAAGCTTTCTTT.

In its sample, this clone was seen once. V and J are TRBV7-2 and TRBJ1-2; 7 positions match TRBD1. The V gene end was trimmed by 7 bases and the J gene end by 4 bases; junction bases not matched to a gene: 15. The CDR3 loop spans 16 amino acids. Germline V gene data show CDR1 as SGHTA and CDR2 as FQGNSA. The CDR3 loop is CASTTLGGGSVYGYTF. Here the CDR3 DNA reads TGTGCCAGCACCACCCTAGGAGGGGGCTCAGTCTATGGCTACACCTTC.

The chain employs TRBV5-8 and TRBJ2-1; the match to TRBD1 covers 7 bases. The CDR3 covers 15 residues. Trimming at V came to 4 bases and at J to 1 base, leaving 5 bases not matched to a gene. Germline values: CDR1 SGHTS, CDR2 YDEGEE. CDR3 sequence reads: CASSELGQSYNEQFF. In DNA form, the CDR3 reads TGTGCCAGCAGCGAGCTGGGACAGTCCTACAATGAGCAGTTCTTC.

The V gene is TRBV6-5, the J gene TRBJ2-7; unclear D gene. The germline V and J ends were trimmed by 2 bases and 5 bases, with 10 bases remaining between them. Germline V gives CDR1 MNHEY, CDR2 SVGAGI. The CDR3 extends over 13 amino acids. DNA for the CDR3: TGTGCCAGCAGTTACAGGATACCCCACGAGCAGTACTTC. The encoded protein is CASSYRIPHEQYF.

This clone was observed at least ten times. The chain links TRBV7-9 to TRBJ1-2; no firm D call. CDR1 SEHNR and CDR2 FQNEAQ come from the germline V gene (reference sequence). V gave up 7 bases and J gave up 0 bases, with 24 bases separating them. The CDR3 extends over 18 amino acids. As DNA, the CDR3 is TGTGCCAGCAAACTTTTGGATTTGGACGGGATAGCTAACTATGGCTACACCTTC. It specifies CASKLLDLDGIANYGYTF.

The gene calls are TRBV7-6 and TRBJ2-5; D call uncertain. This CDR3 spans 12 amino acids. The germline V and J ends were trimmed by 3 bases and 5 bases, with 7 bases remaining between them. CDR1 is SGHVS and CDR2 is FNYEAQ in the germline V gene. This CDR3 is CASSLGSETQYF. The CDR3 DNA reads as TGTGCCAGCAGCTTGGGTAGCGAGACCCAGTACTTC. The whole variable domain, remainder taken from reference TRBV7-6 and TRBJ2-5, is GAGVSQSPRYKVTKRGQDVALRCDPISGHVSLYWYRQALGQGPEFLTYFNYEAQQDKSGLPNDRFSAERPEGSISTLTIQRTEQRDSAMYRCASSLGSETQYFGPGTRLLVL.

This clone was seen at least ten times. This chain uses TRBV6-6 with TRBJ2-7, with D hard to call. Per the germline V gene, CDR1 is MNHNY and CDR2 is SVGAGI (reference sequence). The V and J ends lost 2 bases and 2 bases respectively, with 16 bases between them. This CDR3 is built from 16 residues. CDR3 nucleotides: TGTGCCAGCAGTTACCCGCACGCCGACGATCCCTACGAGCAGTACTTC. Translation: CASSYPHADDPYEQYF.

This chain links TRBV5-8 with TRBJ2-5; D unresolved. The germline CDR1 and CDR2 sequences are SGHTS and YDEGEE. The CDR3 contains 13 residues. V lost 0 bases and J lost 1, with 4 bases in between. The CDR3 nucleotides read TGTGCCAGCAGCTTGGTAGGCCAAGAGACCCAGTACTTC. Encoded protein: CASSLVGQETQYF.

The chain carries TRBV5-1 and TRBJ2-1; no reliable D call. The germline V and J ends were trimmed by 4 bases and 9 bases, with 11 bases remaining between them. The CDR3 sequence is 12 residues long. From germline, CDR1 is SGHRS and CDR2 YFSETQ. CDR3 amino acids: CASSEEVGEQFF. In DNA form, the CDR3 reads TGCGCCAGCAGCGAGGAAGTAGGTGAGCAGTTCTTC.

This chain joins TRBV18 and TRBJ2-7, with 8 bases identical to TRBD1. The germline gives CDR1 KGHSH, CDR2 LQKENI. The CDR3 covers 15 residues. Unmatched junction bases numbered 13, after V lost 3 bases and J lost 9 bases. The CDR3 bases are TGTGCCAGCTCACCTGACAGGGGCGGCGGGATTGGGCAGTACTTC. This gives the protein CASSPDRGGGIGQYF.

V gene TRBV29-1 combines with J gene TRBJ1-1; D not resolved. Per germline, CDR1 SQVTM and CDR2 ANQGSEA. Trimming cost V 4 bases and J 1 base, with 7 bases left between them. The CDR3 has 12 amino acids. The CDR3 DNA reads as TGCAGCGTTGTAACGAGGAACACTGAAGCTTTCTTT. Protein sequence: CSVVTRNTEAFF. Drawing the rest from reference TRBV29-1 and TRBJ1-1, the complete variable domain is SAVISQKPSRDICQRGTSLTIQCQVDSQVTMMFWYRQQPGQSLTLIATANQGSEATYESGFVIDKFPISRPNLTFSTLTVSNMSPEDSSIYLCSVVTRNTEAFFGQGTRLTVV.

CDR3 residues: CASSQDRAAGEPYEQYF. In DNA, the CDR3 is TGCGCCAGCAGCCAAGATCGGGCTGCTGGGGAACCCTACGAGCAGTACTTC. The chain recombines TRBV4-1 with TRBJ2-7; no firm D call. Trimming took off 0 bases at V and 2 bases at J, with 17 bases between the two ends. Germline CDR1 reads MGHRA; CDR2 reads YSYEKL. The CDR3 runs 17 residues.

This clone has only one observation. The genes are TRBV15 and TRBJ1-2, with D possibly being TRBD1 (6 bases). The germline V and J ends were trimmed by 0 bases and 4 bases, with 15 bases remaining between them. This CDR3 is built from 16 residues. Germline loops: CDR1 LNHNV, CDR2 YYDKDF (reference sequence). The CDR3 DNA sequence: TGTGCCACCAGCAGAGAATGGACAGCCCGGGGCTATGGCTACACCTTC. It translates to CATSREWTARGYGYTF.

The sample holds one count of this clone. The gene calls are TRBV2 and TRBJ1-2; 7 bases align to TRBD1. This CDR3 comprises 13 residues. Germline values: CDR1 SNHLY, CDR2 FYNNEI. V gave up 4 bases and J gave up 7 bases; unmatched junction bases: 6. The DNA of the CDR3 is TGTGCCAGCAGTGCGAGGGGGCGGCGTGGCTACACCTTC. Its translation is CASSARGRRGYTF.

The gene calls are TRBV28 and TRBJ2-5, with D possibly TRBD1 on 6 matching bases. The germline V gene has CDR1 MDHEN and CDR2 SYDVKM. CDR3 length equals 14 residues. The germline V and J ends were trimmed by 4 bases and 5 bases, with 14 bases remaining between them. This chain's CDR3 is CASSSTGSGETQYF. The CDR3 DNA sequence: TGTGCCAGCAGTTCGACAGGCTCGGGGGAGACCCAGTACTTC. Together with reference TRBV28 and TRBJ2-5, the CDR3 gives the full variable domain: DVKVTQSSRYLVKRTGEKVFLECVQDMDHENMFWYRQDPGLGLRLIYFSYDVKMKEKGDIPEGYSVSREKKERFSLILESASTNQTSMYLCASSSTGSGETQYFGPGTRLLVL.

This clone has just a few counts. This sequence joins TRBV28 and TRBJ2-1, with D perhaps matching TRBD2 (7 bases). Germline V gives CDR1 MDHEN, CDR2 SYDVKM. The V and J ends lost 6 bases and 6 bases respectively, with 18 bases between them. The CDR3 covers 15 residues. CDR3 in amino acids: CASSPVERDTNEQFF. CDR3 bases: TGTGCCAGCAGCCCAGTGGAGCGGGACACCAATGAGCAGTTCTTC.

The chain employs TRBV30 and TRBJ2-7, with D perhaps TRBD1 (6 bases). CDR3 length: 14 amino acids. CDR1 is GTSNPN, CDR2 SVGIG, per germline (reference sequence). V lost 6 bases and J lost 0, with 15 bases in between. This CDR3 is CACFRGGDSYEQYF. CDR3 nucleotides: TGTGCCTGTTTTCGAGGGGGAGACTCCTACGAGCAGTACTTC.

Only one count was recorded for this clone. The rearrangement joins TRBV6-1 to TRBJ1-5; no definite D call. This CDR3 has 13 residues. CDR1 is MNHNS and CDR2 is SASEGT in the germline V gene. The V gene lost 6 bases and the J gene lost 2 bases, with 8 bases spanning the gap. The CDR3 is CASRRTGNQPQHF. CDR3 coding DNA: TGTGCCAGCAGAAGAACAGGCAATCAGCCCCAGCATTTT.

This clone was seen a handful of times. The chain carries TRBV14 and TRBJ1-1; D is possibly TRBD1 (5 bases). The ends were cut back, 5 bases at V and 5 bases at J, with 12 bases in the middle. This CDR3 has 13 amino acids. The germline CDR1 and CDR2 sequences are SGHDN and FVKESK. This CDR3 reads CASSSGLGTEAFF. The CDR3 region has the DNA TGTGCCAGCAGCTCAGGGCTGGGGACTGAAGCTTTCTTT.